The rows below give T cell receptor beta chains drawn from one sample of a study of OX40 agonist ivuxolimab in advanced cancers. Assay used: immunoSEQ multiplex PCR; TCRdb lists only in-frame clones, some missing. Counted here are about 110,000 clones, around 90% occurring once; the ten biggest clones make up under 0.85%. This sample comprised CD4+ or CD8+ T cells sorted from blood, obtained in a trial of the OX40 agonist ivuxolimab. The receptor set was obtained from an adult with an advanced solid tumor such as melanoma, head and neck, liver or kidney cancer. Both conserved end residues are part of each CDR3. D genes are given only for firm matches. Only part of the rows carry a size: once, few, many, or a class if the clone is expanded.

j_gene: TRBJ2-7; v_gene: TRBV6-5; d_gene: NA; abundance: NA; CDR3aa: CASRDRRHEQYF; CDR3nt: TGTGCCAGCAGAGACAGGAGGCACGAGCAGTACTTC
j_gene: TRBJ2-4; v_gene: TRBV5-6; d_gene: NA; abundance: NA; CDR3aa: CASSLEQGGGIQYF; CDR3nt: TGTGCCAGCAGCTTGGAACAGGGAGGGGGCATTCAGTACTTC
j_gene: TRBJ2-5; v_gene: TRBV18; d_gene: NA; abundance: NA; CDR3aa: CASSSRDQETQYF; CDR3nt: TGTGCCAGCTCATCCCGGGACCAAGAGACCCAGTACTTC
j_gene: TRBJ1-2; v_gene: TRBV7-8; d_gene: NA; abundance: NA; CDR3aa: CASSLKTGTNYGYTF; CDR3nt: TGTGCCAGCAGCCTGAAGACAGGCACTAACTATGGCTACACCTTC
j_gene: TRBJ2-5; v_gene: TRBV6-8; d_gene: NA; abundance: NA; CDR3aa: CASSYSRLVGETQYF; CDR3nt: TGTGCCAGCAGTTACTCGAGACTAGTCGGGGAGACCCAGTACTTC
j_gene: TRBJ2-1; v_gene: TRBV5-1; d_gene: TRBD2; abundance: NA; CDR3aa: CASSFSGGDYNEQFF; CDR3nt: TGCGCCAGCAGCTTTAGCGGGGGAGATTACAATGAGCAGTTCTTC
j_gene: TRBJ2-1; v_gene: TRBV19; d_gene: TRBD2; abundance: NA; CDR3aa: CASSIGGTRTNNEQFF; CDR3nt: TGTGCCAGTAGTATAGGTGGGACTAGGACCAACAATGAGCAGTTCTTC
j_gene: TRBJ1-6; v_gene: TRBV5-8; d_gene: NA; abundance: NA; CDR3aa: CASSATGLTNSPLHF; CDR3nt: TGTGCCAGCAGCGCAACAGGTCTCACGAATTCACCCCTCCACTTT
j_gene: TRBJ1-5; v_gene: TRBV6-5; d_gene: NA; abundance: NA; CDR3aa: CASSPTTGGGQPQHF; CDR3nt: TGTGCCAGCAGTCCCACAACGGGGGGCGGTCAGCCCCAGCATTTT
j_gene: TRBJ1-2; v_gene: TRBV9; d_gene: TRBD1; abundance: NA; CDR3aa: CASSALDRGPYGYTF; CDR3nt: TGTGCCAGCAGCGCCCTGGACAGGGGGCCGTATGGCTACACCTTC
j_gene: TRBJ1-3; v_gene: TRBV6-6; d_gene: NA; abundance: NA; CDR3aa: CASRGGSNTIYF; CDR3nt: TGTGCCAGCAGAGGCGGCTCGAACACCATATATTTT
j_gene: TRBJ2-5; v_gene: TRBV7-9; d_gene: NA; abundance: NA; CDR3aa: CASSLAGSQETQYF; CDR3nt: TGTGCCAGCAGCTTAGCGGGCAGCCAAGAGACCCAGTACTTC
j_gene: TRBJ2-7; v_gene: TRBV19; d_gene: TRBD2; abundance: NA; CDR3aa: CASSIVPSGTWEQYF; CDR3nt: TGTGCCAGTAGTATAGTTCCTAGCGGGACCTGGGAGCAGTACTTC
j_gene: TRBJ2-1; v_gene: TRBV6-6; d_gene: NA; abundance: once; CDR3aa: CASSPSRGGRDNEQFF; CDR3nt: TGTGCCAGCAGCCCTTCTCGTGGGGGACGGGACAATGAGCAGTTCTTC
j_gene: TRBJ2-5; v_gene: TRBV19; d_gene: TRBD2; abundance: NA; CDR3aa: CASTGTSGLQETQYF; CDR3nt: TGTGCCAGTACCGGGACTAGCGGCCTCCAAGAGACCCAGTACTTC
j_gene: TRBJ2-2; v_gene: TRBV19; d_gene: TRBD1; abundance: NA; CDR3aa: CASTFGWAGGTGELFF; CDR3nt: TGTGCCAGTACTTTTGGGTGGGCAGGGGGCACCGGGGAGCTGTTTTTT
j_gene: TRBJ2-7; v_gene: TRBV5-1; d_gene: NA; abundance: NA; CDR3aa: CASSLALGERNEQYF; CDR3nt: TGCGCCAGCAGCTTGGCCTTGGGCGAGAGAAACGAGCAGTACTTC
j_gene: TRBJ2-7; v_gene: TRBV30; d_gene: NA; abundance: NA; CDR3aa: CAWSPAYEQYF; CDR3nt: TGTGCCTGGAGCCCAGCCTACGAGCAGTACTTC
j_gene: TRBJ1-1; v_gene: TRBV15; d_gene: TRBD1; abundance: once; CDR3aa: CATSDPGQAQPEAFF; CDR3nt: TGTGCCACCAGCGATCCGGGACAGGCCCAACCTGAGGCTTTCTTT
j_gene: TRBJ1-2; v_gene: TRBV6-5; d_gene: TRBD1; abundance: NA; CDR3aa: CASSFLGTGDGYTF; CDR3nt: TGTGCCAGCAGTTTCCTCGGGACAGGGGATGGCTACACCTTC
j_gene: TRBJ2-1; v_gene: TRBV9; d_gene: TRBD2; abundance: NA; CDR3aa: CASSVGAGVYNEQFF; CDR3nt: TGTGCCAGCAGCGTTGGGGCGGGGGTATACAATGAGCAGTTCTTC
j_gene: TRBJ1-1; v_gene: TRBV11-1; d_gene: NA; abundance: NA; CDR3aa: CASSLGLVNTEAFF; CDR3nt: TGTGCCAGCAGCTTAGGACTAGTGAACACTGAAGCTTTCTTT
j_gene: TRBJ2-3; v_gene: TRBV2; d_gene: NA; abundance: NA; CDR3aa: CASSEKGSVSTQYF; CDR3nt: TGTGCCAGCAGTGAAAAGGGGTCGGTTAGTACGCAGTATTTT
j_gene: TRBJ1-5; v_gene: TRBV28; d_gene: NA; abundance: NA; CDR3aa: CASRPTRGRVGFNQPQHF; CDR3nt: TGTGCCAGCAGACCAACCCGGGGGAGGGTGGGGTTCAATCAGCCCCAGCATTTT
j_gene: TRBJ2-1; v_gene: TRBV30; d_gene: NA; abundance: once; CDR3aa: CAWTVGRAPFF; CDR3nt: TGTGCCTGGACCGTGGGCAGGGCTCCGTTCTTC
j_gene: TRBJ2-2; v_gene: TRBV6-5; d_gene: NA; abundance: NA; CDR3aa: CATALTGAGELFF; CDR3nt: TGTGCCACCGCCTTAACCGGGGCCGGGGAGCTGTTTTTT
j_gene: TRBJ2-2; v_gene: TRBV19; d_gene: TRBD1; abundance: NA; CDR3aa: CASRSGGSGELFF; CDR3nt: TGTGCCAGTAGATCAGGGGGTTCGGGGGAGCTGTTTTTT
j_gene: TRBJ1-2; v_gene: TRBV10-3; d_gene: NA; abundance: NA; CDR3aa: CAISESAQGIGYTF; CDR3nt: TGTGCCATCAGTGAGTCGGCTCAGGGGATTGGCTACACCTTC
j_gene: TRBJ1-5; v_gene: TRBV19; d_gene: TRBD1; abundance: NA; CDR3aa: CASQDRAYQPQHF; CDR3nt: TGTGCCAGTCAAGACAGGGCCTATCAGCCCCAGCATTTT
j_gene: TRBJ1-1; v_gene: TRBV5-4; d_gene: NA; abundance: once; CDR3aa: CASTLETGRDTEAFF; CDR3nt: TGTGCCAGCACCCTAGAGACAGGTCGAGACACTGAAGCTTTCTTT
j_gene: TRBJ2-1; v_gene: TRBV9; d_gene: TRBD2; abundance: NA; CDR3aa: CASSPSGSGNEQFF; CDR3nt: TGTGCCAGCAGCCCTAGCGGGAGTGGGAATGAGCAGTTCTTC
j_gene: TRBJ2-2; v_gene: TRBV6-1; d_gene: NA; abundance: NA; CDR3aa: CASSEGSGRTGELFF; CDR3nt: TGTGCCAGCAGTGAAGGATCGGGGAGAACCGGGGAGCTGTTTTTT
j_gene: TRBJ2-3; v_gene: TRBV7-9; d_gene: TRBD1; abundance: NA; CDR3aa: CASSQGEYTDTQYF; CDR3nt: TGTGCCAGCAGCCAGGGGGAGTACACAGATACGCAGTATTTT
j_gene: TRBJ1-2; v_gene: TRBV6-1; d_gene: NA; abundance: NA; CDR3aa: CASSEGGAYNYGYTF; CDR3nt: TGTGCCAGCAGTGAAGGAGGGGCTTATAACTATGGCTACACCTTC
j_gene: TRBJ2-7; v_gene: TRBV5-6; d_gene: NA; abundance: NA; CDR3aa: CASSLPATGWSEQYF; CDR3nt: TGTGCCAGCAGCTTGCCGGCGACAGGTTGGTCCGAGCAGTACTTC
j_gene: TRBJ1-6; v_gene: TRBV18; d_gene: NA; abundance: NA; CDR3aa: CASSPAQGIGSYNSPLHF; CDR3nt: TGTGCCAGCTCACCAGCACAGGGAATCGGCTCCTATAATTCACCCCTCCACTTT
j_gene: TRBJ2-7; v_gene: TRBV19; d_gene: TRBD2; abundance: once; CDR3aa: CASSIRGDTYEQYF; CDR3nt: TGTGCCAGTAGTATACGGGGGGATACTTACGAGCAGTACTTC
j_gene: TRBJ2-7; v_gene: TRBV7-7; d_gene: TRBD2; abundance: NA; CDR3aa: CASSRGLAEQYF; CDR3nt: TGTGCTAGCAGCCGGGGACTAGCGGAGCAGTACTTC
j_gene: TRBJ2-3; v_gene: TRBV27; d_gene: TRBD2; abundance: NA; CDR3aa: CASSFWRGEDTQYF; CDR3nt: TGTGCCAGCAGTTTTTGGCGGGGGGAAGATACGCAGTATTTT
j_gene: TRBJ1-5; v_gene: TRBV11-3; d_gene: NA; abundance: NA; CDR3aa: CASSTGGHSNQPQHF; CDR3nt: TGTGCCAGCAGCACGGGGGGGCATAGCAATCAGCCCCAGCATTTT
j_gene: TRBJ2-7; v_gene: TRBV6-6; d_gene: NA; abundance: NA; CDR3aa: CASSQQDYEQYF; CDR3nt: TGTGCCAGCAGTCAACAGGACTACGAGCAGTACTTC
j_gene: TRBJ2-1; v_gene: TRBV7-6; d_gene: TRBD2; abundance: NA; CDR3aa: CASSLVAGVGNEQFF; CDR3nt: TGTGCCAGCAGCTTAGTTGCGGGAGTGGGTAATGAGCAGTTCTTC
j_gene: TRBJ2-1; v_gene: TRBV5-1; d_gene: NA; abundance: NA; CDR3aa: CASSLTRVGEQFF; CDR3nt: TGCGCCAGCAGCTTGACCCGGGTTGGTGAGCAGTTCTTC
j_gene: TRBJ2-3; v_gene: TRBV11-3; d_gene: TRBD2; abundance: NA; CDR3aa: CASSSPGLAGGSTDTQYF; CDR3nt: TGTGCCAGCAGCTCACCGGGACTAGCGGGGGGGAGCACAGATACGCAGTATTTT
j_gene: TRBJ2-1; v_gene: TRBV5-1; d_gene: TRBD2; abundance: NA; CDR3aa: CASSPLSSGVDNEQFF; CDR3nt: TGCGCCAGCAGCCCCTTGTCTAGCGGGGTAGACAATGAGCAGTTCTTC
j_gene: TRBJ2-3; v_gene: TRBV5-1; d_gene: TRBD1; abundance: NA; CDR3aa: CASRETGTGWTDTQYF; CDR3nt: TGCGCCAGCAGGGAAACCGGGACAGGGTGGACAGATACGCAGTATTTT
j_gene: TRBJ1-2; v_gene: TRBV7-9; d_gene: NA; abundance: NA; CDR3aa: CASSLLGTQDSYGYTF; CDR3nt: TGTGCCAGCAGCTTATTAGGGACTCAGGACAGCTATGGCTACACCTTC
j_gene: TRBJ2-3; v_gene: TRBV6-5; d_gene: NA; abundance: NA; CDR3aa: CASSYSRFGSTDTQYF; CDR3nt: TGTGCCAGCAGTTACTCGCGGTTCGGGAGCACAGATACGCAGTATTTT
j_gene: TRBJ2-5; v_gene: TRBV5-1; d_gene: TRBD1; abundance: NA; CDR3aa: CASSPGQGQYQETQYF; CDR3nt: TGCGCCAGCAGCCCTGGACAGGGTCAGTACCAAGAGACCCAGTACTTC
j_gene: TRBJ2-2; v_gene: TRBV18; d_gene: TRBD2; abundance: NA; CDR3aa: CASSPQRGGGTGELFF; CDR3nt: TGTGCCAGCTCACCACAGCGGGGAGGTGGAACCGGGGAGCTGTTTTTT
j_gene: TRBJ1-3; v_gene: TRBV19; d_gene: TRBD1; abundance: NA; CDR3aa: CASSPRQGRNTIYF; CDR3nt: TGTGCCAGTAGTCCCCGACAGGGGAGGAACACCATATATTTT
j_gene: TRBJ2-5; v_gene: TRBV7-3; d_gene: NA; abundance: NA; CDR3aa: CASSLNGPSPGETQYF; CDR3nt: TGTGCCAGCAGCTTAAATGGGCCTTCCCCGGGGGAGACCCAGTACTTC
j_gene: TRBJ1-4; v_gene: TRBV19; d_gene: NA; abundance: NA; CDR3aa: CASSNRQSRGTNEKLFF; CDR3nt: TGTGCCAGTAGTAACCGACAGAGTCGAGGCACCAATGAAAAACTGTTTTTT